These 9 T cell receptor beta chains were all obtained from the same sample, sequenced in a study of long-term antiretroviral therapy in people with HIV. At survey level, the immunoSEQ assay was run in its v3.0 version. Sequencing used immunoSEQ multiplex PCR; TCRdb keeps in-frame clones, though not all of them. Of around 15,000 clones listed, 77% were seen once; the top ten hold around a fifth. The sequences come from unsorted PBMCs, collected 2.1 years after starting antiretroviral therapy. Receptors were obtained from a man aged 40-55 years with HIV.

This rearrangement joins TRBV7-2 to TRBJ2-3, with 7 positions matching TRBD2. The CDR3 is 15 amino acids. The V and J ends lost 5 bases and 5 bases, in that order; junction bases with no gene match: 10. Germline loops: CDR1 SGHTA, CDR2 FQGNSA. Here the CDR3 DNA reads TGTGCCAGCAGCCCGAGAGCGGGGATGGGAGATACGCAGTATTTT. Translating gives CASSPRAGMGDTQYF.

This chain joins TRBV15 and TRBJ1-2, with no clear D. This CDR3 contains 13 residues. Germline V gene data show CDR1 as LNHNV and CDR2 as YYDKDF (reference sequence). V gave up 5 bases and J gave up 12 bases, with 19 bases separating them. The CDR3 reads CATSPRILEAHTF. Here the CDR3 DNA reads TGTGCCACCAGCCCCAGGATCCTCGAAGCCCACACCTTC.

This clone was observed a few times. This specimen includes other DNA sequences encoding the same CDR3. This chain links TRBV2 with TRBJ2-7; D unclear. CDR1 SNHLY and CDR2 FYNNEI come from the germline V gene. V lost 3 bases, J lost 3 bases, and 6 bases lay in between. CDR3 length: 12 residues. The CDR3 spells CASSDVFYEQYF. CDR3 nucleotide sequence: TGTGCCAGCAGTGACGTATTCTACGAGCAGTACTTC.

This chain connects TRBV6-5 to TRBJ1-1; D gene ambiguous. CDR1 is MNHEY and CDR2 is SVGAGI in the germline V gene. The CDR3 covers 14 residues. V lost 0 bases and J lost 1, with 6 bases in between. CDR3 bases: TGTGCCAGCAGTTACTCGACTGGGAACACTGAAGCTTTCTTT. This gives the protein CASSYSTGNTEAFF.

This clone was detected a few times. The chain joins TRBV2 to TRBJ1-6; D unclear. With 5 bases removed from V and 8 bases from J, the gap between germline ends came to 13 bases. This CDR3 is 14 amino acids long. Looked up from germline, CDR1 is SNHLY and CDR2 is FYNNEI. The CDR3 DNA reads TGTGCCAGCAGTCCGGGTAATAGGGATTCACCCCTCCACTTT. Residues: CASSPGNRDSPLHF.

The chain employs TRBV2 and TRBJ1-5; tentative D call: TRBD1 (6 bases). Between the trimmed V and J ends, which lost 4 bases and 5 bases, there was a span of 15 bases. The CDR3 loop spans 15 amino acids. Germline V gene data show CDR1 as SNHLY and CDR2 as FYNNEI. For the CDR3, the DNA is TGTGCCAGCAGTGCGGGCCAGGGGCTCCATCAGCCCCAGCATTTT. This translates into CASSAGQGLHQPQHF. Filled out from reference TRBV2 and TRBJ1-5, the complete variable domain reads EPEVTQTPSHQVTQMGQEVILRCVPISNHLYFYWYRQILGQKVEFLVSFYNNEISEKSEIFDDQFSVERPDGSNFTLKIRSTKLEDSAMYFCASSAGQGLHQPQHFGDGTRLSIL.

V gene TRBV7-2 combines with J gene TRBJ2-7, with 7 bases lining up with TRBD1. This CDR3 has 15 amino acids. Trimming took 0 bases from V and 1 from J; bases not matched to a gene: 3. Germline loops: CDR1 SGHTA, CDR2 FQGNSA. The CDR3 sequence is CASSLAGTDSYEQYF. In DNA, the CDR3 is TGTGCCAGCAGCTTAGCGGGGACAGATTCCTACGAGCAGTACTTC.

This clone was seen more than once but under ten times. The chain links TRBV4-1 to TRBJ2-2; TRBD1 might be the D (6 bases). The V gene's germline CDR1 is MGHRA and CDR2 YSYEKL. The CDR3 spans 13 residues. V dropped 9 bases and J dropped 4 bases, with 12 bases sitting between them. The CDR3 spells CASTGLGTGELFF. CDR3 coding DNA: TGCGCCAGTACAGGGTTAGGCACCGGGGAGCTGTTTTTT.

The gene calls are TRBV6-5 and TRBJ2-3; no firm D call. Looked up from germline, CDR1 is MNHEY and CDR2 is SVGAGI. Trimming pared 7 bases from V and 0 bases from J, leaving 8 bases between. The CDR3 consists of 13 residues. The DNA for the CDR3 is TGTGCCAGCAACCGTGCTAGCACAGATACGCAGTATTTT. Amino acids: CASNRASTDTQYF.